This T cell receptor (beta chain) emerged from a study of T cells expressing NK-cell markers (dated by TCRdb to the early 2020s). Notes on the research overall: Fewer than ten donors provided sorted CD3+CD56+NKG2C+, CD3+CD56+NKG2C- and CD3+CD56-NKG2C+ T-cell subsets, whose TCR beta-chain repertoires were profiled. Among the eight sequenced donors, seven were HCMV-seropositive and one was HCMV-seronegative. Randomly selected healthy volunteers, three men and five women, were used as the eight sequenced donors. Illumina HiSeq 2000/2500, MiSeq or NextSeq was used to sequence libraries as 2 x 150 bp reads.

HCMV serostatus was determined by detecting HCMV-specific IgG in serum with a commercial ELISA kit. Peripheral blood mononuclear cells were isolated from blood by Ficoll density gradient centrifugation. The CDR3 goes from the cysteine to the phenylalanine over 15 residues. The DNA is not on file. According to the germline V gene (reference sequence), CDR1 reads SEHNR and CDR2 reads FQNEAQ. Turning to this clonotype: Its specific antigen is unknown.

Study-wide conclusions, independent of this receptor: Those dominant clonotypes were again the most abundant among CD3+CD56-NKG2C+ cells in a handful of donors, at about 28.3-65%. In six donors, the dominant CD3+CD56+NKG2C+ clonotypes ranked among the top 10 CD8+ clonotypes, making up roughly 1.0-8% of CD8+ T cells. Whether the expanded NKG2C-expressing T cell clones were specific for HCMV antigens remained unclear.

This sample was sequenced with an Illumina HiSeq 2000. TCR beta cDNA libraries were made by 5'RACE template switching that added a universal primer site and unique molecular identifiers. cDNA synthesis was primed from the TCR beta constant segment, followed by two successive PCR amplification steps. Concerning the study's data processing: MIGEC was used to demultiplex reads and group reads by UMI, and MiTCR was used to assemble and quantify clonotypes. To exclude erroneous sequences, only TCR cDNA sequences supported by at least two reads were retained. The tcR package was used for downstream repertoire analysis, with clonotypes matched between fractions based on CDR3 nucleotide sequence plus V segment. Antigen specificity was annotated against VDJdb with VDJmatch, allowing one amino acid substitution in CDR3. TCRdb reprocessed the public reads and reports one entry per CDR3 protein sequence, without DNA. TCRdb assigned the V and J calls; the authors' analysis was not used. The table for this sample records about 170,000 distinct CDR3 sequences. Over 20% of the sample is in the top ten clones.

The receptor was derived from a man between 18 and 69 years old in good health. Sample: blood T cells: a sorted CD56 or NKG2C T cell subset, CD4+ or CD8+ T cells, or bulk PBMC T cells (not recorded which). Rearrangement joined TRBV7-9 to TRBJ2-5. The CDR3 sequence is CASSLVNSFEETQYF.